This entry lists 6 T cell receptor beta chains sequenced from one sample in a study of shared clonotypes between healthy human individuals. TCRdb keeps only in-frame clones here, not all; method: immunoSEQ multiplex PCR. The data contain some 1.1 million clones, around 77% of them singletons. The material sequenced was memory CD4+ T cells from PBMCs. The subset: CD45RA-negative fraction. All receptors derive from a man younger than 35 in good health. Some clones in this sample may be carry-over from other donors' samples.

The chain combines TRBV28 with TRBJ2-3, with 12 bases identical to TRBD2. The germline V gene encodes CDR1 MDHEN and CDR2 SYDVKM. The CDR3 is 15 residues long. The trim removed 4 bases at V and 4 bases at J, leaving 3 bases unmatched. The CDR3 region has the DNA TGTGCCAGCAGTTCACTAGCGGGAGGTTCAGATACGCAGTATTTT. Its protein is CASSSLAGGSDTQYF.

The rearrangement uses TRBV15 and TRBJ2-2, with TRBD1 matching over 8 bases. After removal of 6 bases from V and 5 bases from J, the junction contained 11 bases not matched to a gene. The CDR3 totals 16 residues. Germline V lookup: CDR1 LNHNV, CDR2 YYDKDF (reference sequence). In nucleotides, the CDR3 is TGTGCCACCAGTTTGGGGTCCCGGACAGGGACCGGGGAGCTGTTTTTT. This translates into CATSLGSRTGTGELFF.

V and J are TRBV15 and TRBJ2-1; D possibly corresponds to TRBD2 (7 bases). V shed 8 bases and J shed 6 bases, with 11 bases lying between them. The CDR3 is made up of 12 amino acids. Germline CDR1 reads LNHNV; CDR2 reads YYDKDF (reference sequence). DNA of the CDR3: TGTGCCACCGGGGGAGGGGGCAATGAGCAGTTCTTC. Translating gives CATGGGGNEQFF. Full variable domain (outside the CDR3, taken from reference TRBV15 and TRBJ2-1): DAMVIQNPRYQVTQFGKPVTLSCSQTLNHNVMYWYQQKSSQAPKLLFHYYDKDFNNEADTPDNFQSRRPNTSFCFLDIRSPGLGDTAMYLCATGGGGNEQFFGPGTRLTVL.

Notes on this clone: Other DNA sequences in this sample translate to the same CDR3. V is TRBV5-1 and J is TRBJ2-2; tentatively, D is TRBD2 (5 bases). The germline gives CDR1 SGHRS, CDR2 YFSETQ. V lost 0 bases to trimming and J lost 1 base, with 10 bases between them. CDR3 length: 16 residues. The DNA for the CDR3 is TGCGCCAGCAGCTTGGCGGGCGGGTTGAACACCGGGGAGCTGTTTTTT. Translated, it gives CASSLAGGLNTGELFF.

This chain joins TRBV28 and TRBJ2-1, with D perhaps TRBD2 (7 bases). Germline lookup yields CDR1 MDHEN and CDR2 SYDVKM. Trimming cost V 1 base and J 8 bases, with 12 bases left between them. The CDR3 is 14 amino acids. For the CDR3, the DNA is TGTGCCAGCAGTTTATCGGGGGGCGAGGATGAGCAGTTCTTC. Translated: CASSLSGGEDEQFF. The complete variable domain, with remaining parts taken from reference TRBV28 and TRBJ2-1, reads DVKVTQSSRYLVKRTGEKVFLECVQDMDHENMFWYRQDPGLGLRLIYFSYDVKMKEKGDIPEGYSVSREKKERFSLILESASTNQTSMYLCASSLSGGEDEQFFGPGTRLTVL.

This chain joins TRBV28 and TRBJ1-4; TRBD1 might be the D (6 bases). This CDR3 is 16 amino acids long. The V gene's germline CDR1 is MDHEN and CDR2 SYDVKM. The ends were cut back, 8 bases at V and 3 bases at J, with 19 bases in the middle. The CDR3 loop reads CASGVRQDLPNEKLFF. As DNA, the CDR3 is TGTGCCAGCGGAGTTCGACAGGATCTACCTAATGAAAAACTGTTTTTT.